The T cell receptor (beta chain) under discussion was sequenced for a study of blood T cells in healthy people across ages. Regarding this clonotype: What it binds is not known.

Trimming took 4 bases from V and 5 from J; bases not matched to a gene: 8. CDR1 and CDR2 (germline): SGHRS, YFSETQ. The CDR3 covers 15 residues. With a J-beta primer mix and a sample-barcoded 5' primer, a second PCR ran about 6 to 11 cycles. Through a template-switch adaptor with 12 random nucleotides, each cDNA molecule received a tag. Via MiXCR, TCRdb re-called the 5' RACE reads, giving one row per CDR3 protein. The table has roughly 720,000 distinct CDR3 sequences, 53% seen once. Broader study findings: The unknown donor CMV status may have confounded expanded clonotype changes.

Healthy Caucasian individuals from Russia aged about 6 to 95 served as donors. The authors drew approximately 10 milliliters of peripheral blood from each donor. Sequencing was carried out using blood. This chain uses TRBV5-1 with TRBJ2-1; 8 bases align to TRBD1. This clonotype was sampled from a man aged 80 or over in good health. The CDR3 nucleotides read TGCGCCAGCAGCACTCCCAGGGGGCGAGACAATGAGCAGTTCTTC. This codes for CASSTPRGRDNEQFF.